Listed here are 24 T cell receptor beta chains from one sample, sequenced in a study of cytomegalovirus exposure and HLA in healthy donors. In the PCR, 60 Vbeta and 13 Jbeta primers were used. This table comes from immunoSEQ multiplex PCR, and its TCRdb copy is limited to in-frame clones, with some not included. The sample has 130,000 or so clones, approximately 80% seen once. The sequenced sample consisted of PBMCs. These TCRs come from a woman between 18 and 29 years old in good health and CMV-seronegative.

The V call is TRBV27, the J call TRBJ2-3; no firm D call. V shed 2 bases and J shed 1 base, with 7 bases lying between them. There are 14 residues in the CDR3. Germline loops: CDR1 MNHEY, CDR2 SMNVEV (reference sequence). In nucleotides, the CDR3 is TGTGCCAGCAGTTTAGGTGGCCGCACAGATACGCAGTATTTT. It specifies CASSLGGRTDTQYF.

This clone was seen a few times. This rearrangement joins TRBV4-2 to TRBJ2-1; tentative D call: TRBD1 (6 bases). V lost 0 bases, J lost 4 bases, and 13 bases lay in between. Germline lookup yields CDR1 LGHNA and CDR2 YNFKEQ. The CDR3 spans 16 residues. CDR3 amino acids: CASSQEVGTTYNEQFF. The CDR3 nucleotides read TGTGCCAGCAGCCAAGAGGTAGGGACAACTTACAATGAGCAGTTCTTC.

The chain is built from TRBV27 and TRBJ2-1; maybe TRBD1 (6 bases). CDR3 size: 12 residues. Trimming removed 3 bases at V and 11 bases at J, with 11 bases between. The germline V gene has CDR1 MNHEY and CDR2 SMNVEV (reference sequence). DNA of the CDR3: TGTGCCAGCAGTTTCCCGGACAGTAAGCAGTTCTTC. It specifies CASSFPDSKQFF.

The gene calls are TRBV6-1 and TRBJ2-2, with TRBD1 matching over 11 bases. CDR1 and CDR2 from the germline V gene are MNHNS and SASEGT. This CDR3 is 15 amino acids long. V lost 4 bases, J lost 8 bases, and 6 bases stayed unmatched. Here the CDR3 reads CASSGGTGGEGELFF. CDR3 DNA sequence: TGTGCCAGCAGTGGGGGGACAGGGGGTGAAGGGGAGCTGTTTTTT.

The sample holds a few counts of this clone. The chain combines TRBV2 with TRBJ2-7, with D perhaps matching TRBD1 (6 bases). The germline gives CDR1 SNHLY, CDR2 FYNNEI. Trimming left V 11 bases short and J 5 bases short, with 22 bases between. The CDR3 is made up of 14 amino acids. The CDR3 protein is CAVAVGAGSHEQYF. The CDR3 DNA reads TGTGCCGTTGCAGTGGGGGCCGGCAGCCACGAGCAGTACTTC.

V gene TRBV5-6 combines with J gene TRBJ2-1; weak D call: TRBD1 (6 bases). Germline-derived CDR1 and CDR2 are SGHDT and YYEEEE. This CDR3 contains 16 residues. The ends were cut back, 2 bases at V and 5 bases at J, with 17 bases in the middle. The CDR3, as DNA: TGTGCCAGCAGCTTCCAGGGGCTCCAGCGCAACAATGAGCAGTTCTTC. This codes for CASSFQGLQRNNEQFF.

This clone was observed a few times. In DNA form, the CDR3 reads TGCGCCAGCAGCTTGGGGACAGGGGACCCTGAAGCTTTCTTT. The encoded protein is CASSLGTGDPEAFF. V gene TRBV5-1 combines with J gene TRBJ1-1, with 9 bases fitting TRBD1. Losses at the gene ends were 0 bases for V and 6 bases for J; bases not matched to a gene: 3. The CDR3 consists of 14 residues. Germline-derived CDR1 and CDR2 are SGHRS and YFSETQ.

The chain employs TRBV7-2 and TRBJ2-1; 10 bases map to TRBD2. The CDR3 is made up of 17 amino acids. Trimming cost V 3 bases and J 10 bases; bases outside gene matches: 15. CDR1 and CDR2 from the germline V gene are SGHTA and FQGNSA. CDR3 sequence: CASSFLTILAGLKEQFF. In DNA form, the CDR3 reads TGTGCCAGCAGCTTCCTCACTATACTAGCGGGGTTGAAGGAGCAGTTCTTC.

A word on this clone: The junction differs from germline at one of its ends, possibly a read error. Different DNA sequences within this sample yield the same CDR3. V gene TRBV9 combines with J gene TRBJ2-1; 9 positions agree with TRBD2. The CDR3 covers 16 residues. In germline, CDR1 is SGDLS, CDR2 YYNGEE. The CDR3 DNA reads TGTGCCAGCAGCGTAGGGCGGGAGGGCCCCTATAATGAGCAGTTCTTC. Amino acids: CASSVGREGPYNEQFF.

This clone was detected only a few times. J is TRBJ2-7 and V is TRBV5-1; 10 nucleotides match TRBD1. The V and J ends lost 3 bases and 5 bases, in that order; junction bases with no gene match: 14. CDR1 is SGHRS, CDR2 YFSETQ, per germline. There are 17 residues in the CDR3. For the CDR3, the DNA is TGCGCCAGCAGCTGGTTGGACAGGGGGGACCGGGGCCACGAGCAGTACTTC. This gives the protein CASSWLDRGDRGHEQYF.

CDR3 sequence: CASSQQGRNTEAFF. CDR3 DNA: TGTGCCAGCAGTCAACAGGGGAGGAACACTGAAGCTTTCTTT. The chain has TRBV6-6 and TRBJ1-1, with TRBD1 matching 7 bases. CDR1 and CDR2 (germline): MNHNY, SVGAGI (reference sequence). Trimming took 5 bases from V and 1 from J; bases not matched to a gene: 4. CDR3 size: 14 residues.

The genes are TRBV27 and TRBJ2-5; a possible D gene is TRBD2 (6 bases). Germline V gene lookup returns CDR1 MNHEY and CDR2 SMNVEV (reference sequence). CDR3 length: 14 amino acids. The V gene lost 8 bases and the J gene lost 4 bases, with 17 bases spanning the gap. CDR3 sequence: CASAQWVGGETQYF. The CDR3 DNA is TGTGCCAGCGCCCAGTGGGTCGGGGGAGAGACCCAGTACTTC.

This chain uses TRBV6-5 with TRBJ1-1; 8 nucleotides line up with TRBD1. This CDR3 has 12 amino acids. Germline V lookup: CDR1 MNHEY, CDR2 SVGAGI. V lost 5 bases, J lost 7 bases, and 3 bases stayed unmatched. CDR3: CASSRTGLEAFF. The CDR3 DNA reads as TGTGCCAGCAGTCGGACAGGGCTTGAAGCTTTCTTT.

The genes are TRBV19 and TRBJ2-6; tentative D call: TRBD1 (6 bases). CDR3 size: 14 residues. CDR1 LNHDA and CDR2 SQIVND come from the germline V gene (reference sequence). V was clipped by 6 bases and J by 4 bases, with 10 bases between them. CDR3 DNA: TGTGCCAGTAGCCAGGGGCGCGGGGCCAACGTCCTGACTTTC. Protein sequence: CASSQGRGANVLTF.

The CDR3 is CASSVGGQSSYEQYF. CDR3 nucleotide sequence: TGTGCCAGCAGCGTCGGAGGGCAAAGCTCCTACGAGCAGTACTTC. The genes are TRBV9 and TRBJ2-7, with D possibly matching TRBD2 (6 bases). Germline V gene data show CDR1 as SGDLS and CDR2 as YYNGEE. The CDR3 consists of 15 residues. Trimming shortened V by 2 bases and J by 0 bases, and 12 bases separated the two germline ends. The variable domain in full, completed from reference TRBV9 and TRBJ2-7, reads DSGVTQTPKHLITATGQRVTLRCSPRSGDLSVYWYQQSLDQGLQFLIQYYNGEERAKGNILERFSAQQFPDLHSELNLSSLELGDSALYFCASSVGGQSSYEQYFGPGTRLTVT.

The chain is built from TRBV19 and TRBJ1-5; D possibly corresponds to TRBD1 (6 bases). Germline V lookup: CDR1 LNHDA, CDR2 SQIVND (reference sequence). There are 15 residues in the CDR3. V was pared by 7 bases and J by 5 bases, with 18 bases between. CDR3 nucleotides: TGTGCCAGTACGAGGGGGATGAGGAGCGATCAGCCCCAGCATTTT. Translating gives CASTRGMRSDQPQHF.

The chain's CDR3 is CASSLAPETQYF. CDR3 bases: TGCGCCAGCAGCTTGGCTCCGGAGACCCAGTACTTC. This chain uses TRBV5-1 with TRBJ2-5, with unresolved D. V was pared by 0 bases and J by 5 bases, with 5 bases between. This CDR3 has 12 amino acids. Germline values: CDR1 SGHRS, CDR2 YFSETQ.

This clone was counted a few times. A read error may produce the germline difference seen at one junction end. This sequence joins TRBV11-2 and TRBJ1-3; 10 bases align to TRBD1. The CDR3 runs 13 residues. Germline V gives CDR1 SGHAT, CDR2 FQNNGV. In DNA, the CDR3 is TGTGCCAGCAGCTTAACAGACGGGACAGGGGCTGCTTTT. It yields the protein CASSLTDGTGAAF.

This chain joins TRBV5-4 and TRBJ2-7, with 10 bases matching TRBD2. The CDR3 has 14 residues. V dropped 5 bases and J dropped 2; count of bases not matched to a gene: 4. The germline gives CDR1 SGHNT, CDR2 YYREEE (reference sequence). CDR3 bases: TGTGCCAGCAGTCTAGCGGGAGCTCCCTACGAGCAGTACTTC. It codes for CASSLAGAPYEQYF.

This clone was detected a few times. The V gene is TRBV5-4, the J gene TRBJ1-1; TRBD1 aligns across 9 bases. CDR3 size: 14 residues. J was trimmed by 5 bases and V by 5 bases; bases with no gene match: 7. Germline lookup yields CDR1 SGHNT and CDR2 YYREEE (reference sequence). CDR3 in amino acids: CASRTTGGRTEAFF. CDR3 bases: TGTGCCAGCAGGACGACAGGGGGAAGAACTGAAGCTTTCTTT.

The rearrangement links TRBV7-7 to TRBJ2-2; 14 positions agree with TRBD2. The CDR3 spans 19 residues. The germline V gene has CDR1 SSHAT and CDR2 FNYEAQ (reference sequence). The junction had 13 bases not matched to a gene; V was cut back by 4 bases and J by 6 bases. CDR3 amino acids: CASSSGQGPGLAGAGELFF. CDR3 nucleotide sequence: TGTGCCAGCAGCTCCGGACAGGGTCCGGGACTAGCGGGAGCCGGGGAGCTGTTTTTT. The variable domain in full, with the rest retrieved from reference TRBV7-7 and TRBJ2-2, is GAGVSQSPRYKVTKRGQDVTLRCDPISSHATLYWYQQALGQGPEFLTYFNYEAQPDKSGLPSDRFSAERPEGSISTLTIQRTEQRDSAMYRCASSSGQGPGLAGAGELFFGEGSRLTVL.

This chain connects TRBV18 to TRBJ1-4, with TRBD1 matching 7 bases. Germline V gene sequence: CDR1 KGHSH, CDR2 LQKENI. The CDR3 extends over 15 amino acids. With V trimmed by 6 bases and J by 2 bases, 6 bases remained unmatched. CDR3 protein: CASSRTTGTNEKLFF. The CDR3 DNA sequence: TGTGCCAGCTCTCGTACGACAGGGACTAATGAAAAACTGTTTTTT.

This clone was seen only a few times. V gene TRBV29-1 combines with J gene TRBJ1-5; D is possibly TRBD1 (6 bases). V lost 4 bases and J lost 6, with 13 bases in between. Per the germline V gene, CDR1 is SQVTM and CDR2 is ANQGSEA. The CDR3 is 13 residues long. This CDR3 reads CSVGEGVGQPQHF. For the CDR3, the DNA is TGCAGCGTTGGGGAGGGGGTCGGTCAGCCCCAGCATTTT.

This clone appeared a single time. The chain links TRBV4-2 to TRBJ1-1, with TRBD1 matching 10 bases. The CDR3 runs to 16 residues. CDR1 is LGHNA, CDR2 YNFKEQ, per germline. Trimming cost V 1 base and J 11 bases; bases outside gene matches: 13. The CDR3 here is CASSQVTGTGASLAFF. The CDR3 DNA sequence: TGTGCCAGCAGCCAAGTAACCGGGACAGGGGCCTCATTGGCTTTCTTT.